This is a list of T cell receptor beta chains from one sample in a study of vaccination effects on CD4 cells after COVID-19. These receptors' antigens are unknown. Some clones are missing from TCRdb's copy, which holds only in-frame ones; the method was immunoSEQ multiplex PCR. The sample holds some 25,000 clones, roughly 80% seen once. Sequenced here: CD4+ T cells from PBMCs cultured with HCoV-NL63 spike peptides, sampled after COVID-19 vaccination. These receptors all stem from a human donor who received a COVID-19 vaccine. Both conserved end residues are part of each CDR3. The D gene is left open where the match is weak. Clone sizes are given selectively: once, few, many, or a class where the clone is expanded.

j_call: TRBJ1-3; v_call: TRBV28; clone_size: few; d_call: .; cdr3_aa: CASSLAGAGGNTIYF; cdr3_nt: TGTGCCAGCAGTTTAGCAGGGGCGGGAGGAAACACCATATATTTT
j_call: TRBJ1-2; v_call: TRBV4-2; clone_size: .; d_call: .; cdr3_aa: CASSQRGSGYTF; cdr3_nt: TGTGCCAGCAGCCAACGGGGCAGTGGCTACACCTTC
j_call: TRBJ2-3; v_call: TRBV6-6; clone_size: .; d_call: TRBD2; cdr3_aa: CASSPGLASDTQYF; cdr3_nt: TGTGCCAGCAGTCCCGGACTAGCGTCAGATACGCAGTATTTT
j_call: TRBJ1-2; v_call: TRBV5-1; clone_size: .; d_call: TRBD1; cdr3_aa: CASSQGDREIQGYTF; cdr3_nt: TGCGCCAGCAGCCAAGGGGACAGGGAAATCCAGGGCTACACCTTC
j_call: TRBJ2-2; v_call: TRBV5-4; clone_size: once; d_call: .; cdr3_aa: CASSLAGGTVAGELFF; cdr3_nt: TGTGCCAGCAGCTTGGCGGGCGGGACAGTCGCCGGGGAGCTGTTTTTT
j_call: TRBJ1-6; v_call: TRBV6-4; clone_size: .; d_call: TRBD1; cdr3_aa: CASSRTGWPYNSPLHF; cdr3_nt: TGTGCCAGCAGTAGGACAGGGTGGCCTTATAATTCACCCCTCCACTTT
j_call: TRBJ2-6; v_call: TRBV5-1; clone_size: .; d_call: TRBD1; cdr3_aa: CASSPDRGSGANVLTF; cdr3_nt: TGCGCCAGCAGCCCGGACAGGGGCTCTGGGGCCAACGTCCTGACTTTC
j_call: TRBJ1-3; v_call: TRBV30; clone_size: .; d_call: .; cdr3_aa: CAWRTPPGNTIYF; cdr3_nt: TGTGCCTGGAGAACCCCACCTGGAAACACCATATATTTT
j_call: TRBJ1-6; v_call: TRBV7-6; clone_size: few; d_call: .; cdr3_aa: CASSLTGGGSGPPLHF; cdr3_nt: TGTGCCAGCAGCTTAACCGGGGGGGGATCTGGCCCACCCCTCCACTTT
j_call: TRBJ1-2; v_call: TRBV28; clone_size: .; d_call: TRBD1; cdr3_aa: CASSTPNTLRGQDYGYTF; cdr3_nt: TGTGCCAGCAGTACACCAAATACCCTCAGGGGGCAGGACTATGGCTACACCTTC
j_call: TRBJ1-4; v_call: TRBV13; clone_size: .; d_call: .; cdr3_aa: CASSLMGGRTNEKLFF; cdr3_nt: TGTGCCAGCAGCTTAATGGGGGGCAGGACGAATGAAAAACTGTTTTTT
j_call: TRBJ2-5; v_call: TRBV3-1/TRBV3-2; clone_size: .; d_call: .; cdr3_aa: CASSQIPRETQYF; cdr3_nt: TGTGCCAGCAGCCAAATCCCCAGGGAGACCCAGTACTTC
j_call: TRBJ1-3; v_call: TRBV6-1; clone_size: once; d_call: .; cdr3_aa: CASSEQGSGNTIYF; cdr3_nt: TGTGCCAGCAGTGAACAGGGATCTGGAAACACCATATATTTT
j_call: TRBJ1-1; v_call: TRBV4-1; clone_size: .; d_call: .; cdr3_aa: CASSQFGGDTEAFF; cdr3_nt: TGCGCCAGCAGCCAATTCGGGGGAGACACTGAAGCTTTCTTT
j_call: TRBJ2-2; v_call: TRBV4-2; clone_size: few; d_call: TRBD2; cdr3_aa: CASSQDSGGSTGELFF; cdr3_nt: TGTGCCAGCAGCCAAGACAGCGGGGGGTCCACCGGGGAGCTGTTTTTT
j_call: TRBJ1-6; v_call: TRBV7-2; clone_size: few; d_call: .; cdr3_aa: CASSPGPSKAIHSPLHF; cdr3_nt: TGTGCCAGCAGCCCGGGCCCATCAAAGGCAATACATTCACCCCTCCACTTT
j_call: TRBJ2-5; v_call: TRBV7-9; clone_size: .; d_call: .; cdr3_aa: CASSPLGTQETQYF; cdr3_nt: TGTGCCAGCAGCCCCCTGGGCACGCAAGAGACCCAGTACTTC